These 5 T cell receptor beta chains were sequenced from one sample in a study of CD8+ T cells in alopecia areata. Extraction and reverse transcription of RNA yielded cDNA as the sequencing template. The protocol was immunoSEQ multiplex PCR, while the TCRdb copy is restricted to in-frame clones and leaves out a portion. The repertoire includes about 120,000 clones, 50% to 55% of them detected once, and just over 0.45% sits in the top ten. Specified treatment: oral pan-JAK inhibitor, 5-10 mg twice daily. The sample in question was CD4+ T cells sorted from blood, obtained at week 4, from a patient treated with tofacitinib. Every receptor here comes from a human donor with alopecia areata.

This rearrangement joins TRBV5-4 to TRBJ2-2; possibly TRBD1 for D (6 bases). The CDR3 extends over 13 amino acids. In germline, CDR1 is SGHNT, CDR2 YYREEE (reference sequence). Trimming shortened V by 1 base and J by 7 bases, and 8 bases separated the two germline ends. CDR3 loop: CASSLRGGGELFF. The CDR3 bases are TGTGCCAGCAGCTTGCGAGGGGGCGGGGAGCTGTTTTTT.

The V and J genes are TRBV7-2 and TRBJ2-1, with a tentative D call TRBD2 (6 bases). The germline V gene encodes CDR1 SGHTA and CDR2 FQGNSA. This CDR3 comprises 14 residues. Trimming stripped 10 bases from V and 0 bases from J, with 13 bases between. CDR3 sequence: CATAGGISYNEQFF. The CDR3 DNA sequence: TGTGCCACCGCCGGGGGTATCTCCTACAATGAGCAGTTCTTC.

The chain recombines TRBV7-9 with TRBJ1-2, with 7 bases lining up with TRBD1. In germline, CDR1 is SEHNR, CDR2 FQNEAQ (reference sequence). V gave up 4 bases and J gave up 4 bases; unmatched junction bases: 3. The CDR3 length is 13 residues. Here the CDR3 reads CASSSGQVYGYTF. In DNA, the CDR3 is TGTGCCAGCAGCTCAGGACAGGTCTATGGCTACACCTTC. Full variable domain (remainder filled in from reference TRBV7-9 and TRBJ1-2): DTGVSQNPRHKITKRGQNVTFRCDPISEHNRLYWYRQTLGQGPEFLTYFQNEAQLEKSRLLSDRFSAERPKGSFSTLEIQRTEQGDSAMYLCASSSGQVYGYTFGSGTRLTVV.

This clone was recorded only once. Other DNA variants within this sample encode the same CDR3. The chain employs TRBV7-9 and TRBJ1-5; D gene ambiguous. Germline lookup yields CDR1 SEHNR and CDR2 FQNEAQ (reference sequence). CDR3 length: 13 residues. Trimming pared 5 bases from V and 4 bases from J, leaving 9 bases between. CDR3: CASSLDGNQPQHF. The CDR3 nucleotides are TGTGCCAGCAGCCTGGACGGAAATCAGCCCCAGCATTTT.

This clone was observed a few times. This chain joins TRBV7-9 and TRBJ2-4; 8 bases are a match to TRBD1. This CDR3 is 15 amino acids long. After removal of 5 bases from V and 3 bases from J, the junction contained 6 bases not matched to a gene. Germline lookup yields CDR1 SEHNR and CDR2 FQNEAQ (reference sequence). The CDR3 loop reads CASSPDRVGKNIQYF. The CDR3 bases are TGTGCCAGCAGCCCGGACAGGGTGGGCAAAAACATTCAGTACTTC.